These 30 T cell receptor beta chains came from one sample sequenced in a study of quantifying T cell responses using KT2 cells. Turning to the study itself: Reverse transcription used primers in the TCR alpha and beta constant regions.

An oligo carrying a UMI was ligated to the cDNA 3' end. The first PCR ran roughly 4 cycles with an equimolar RC1.1 and RC1.2 beta primer mix. TCRdb itself ran the UMI-ligation and nested PCR reads through MiXCR, one entry per CDR3 protein. Counted here are 42,000 or so distinct CDR3 sequences, 15% to 20% occurring once; the ten biggest clones make up roughly two fifths. Sequenced input: PBMCs spiked with cells of the T cell clone KT2. The receptor set was obtained from a human donor.

The chain links TRBV2 to TRBJ1-2; 11 bases are a match to TRBD1. This CDR3 spans 15 amino acids. Germline trimming cut 6 bases from V and 3 bases from J; bases unmatched to any gene: 6. CDR1 SNHLY and CDR2 FYNNEI come from the germline V gene. This CDR3 is CASRRTGGADYGYTF. Here the CDR3 DNA reads TGTGCCAGCAGGCGGACAGGGGGCGCGGACTATGGCTACACCTTC.

The chain employs TRBV15 and TRBJ1-1; D call uncertain. Germline values: CDR1 LNHNV, CDR2 YYDKDF (reference sequence). The CDR3 totals 14 residues. The germline V and J ends were trimmed by 0 bases and 9 bases, with 14 bases remaining between them. CDR3 DNA: TGTGCCACCAGCAGAGATCCCGAAGGGCTAAAAGCTTTCTTT. Translating it yields CATSRDPEGLKAFF.

This clonotype was counted only a few times. The rearrangement links TRBV20-1 to TRBJ2-6; a possible D gene is TRBD2 (6 bases). CDR1 is DFQATT, CDR2 SNEGSKA, per germline (reference sequence). This CDR3 has 15 amino acids. The V gene lost 5 bases and the J gene lost 4 bases, with 15 bases spanning the gap. CDR3 sequence reads: CSAPRRASGANVLTF. For the CDR3, the DNA is TGCAGTGCTCCTAGGAGGGCCTCGGGGGCCAACGTCCTGACTTTC.

V is TRBV25-1 and J is TRBJ2-7; TRBD2 matches at 9 bases. CDR1 MGHDK and CDR2 SYGVNS come from the germline V gene. V was clipped by 5 bases and J by 7 bases; unmatched bases: 18. The CDR3 is made up of 17 amino acids. The CDR3: CASSHQVGAGGPREQYF. The CDR3 DNA follows: TGTGCCAGCAGTCACCAGGTTGGGGCGGGAGGGCCGAGGGAGCAGTACTTC.

This clonotype was seen just once. The chain uses TRBV7-3 and TRBJ2-2; D is undetermined. Per germline, CDR1 SGHTA and CDR2 FQGTGA. The CDR3 covers 12 residues. V was pared by 4 bases and J by 4 bases, with 4 bases between. The CDR3 DNA reads as TGTGCCAGCAGCTCGGGCACCGGGGAGCTGTTTTTT. This encodes CASSSGTGELFF.

In this sample, this clonotype turned up a few times. The CDR3 coding sequence is TGTGCCAGCAGTTTATTGGGTCAGCCCCAGCATTTT. This codes for CASSLLGQPQHF. The J gene is TRBJ1-5, the V gene TRBV28; D unclear. The CDR3 has 12 amino acids. The germline CDR1 and CDR2 sequences are MDHEN and SYDVKM. Trimming shortened V by 1 base and J by 6 bases, and 4 bases separated the two germline ends.

This clonotype showed up just a few times. The rearrangement links TRBV6-1 to TRBJ2-7; D perhaps matches TRBD2 (6 bases). Germline V gene lookup returns CDR1 MNHNS and CDR2 SASEGT. There are 14 residues in the CDR3. Trimming shortened V by 2 bases and J by 3 bases, and 11 bases separated the two germline ends. CDR3 residues: CASSERGIHYEQYF. CDR3 in DNA: TGTGCCAGCAGTGAACGGGGGATCCACTACGAGCAGTACTTC.

In this sample, this clonotype turned up a few times. This rearrangement joins TRBV14 to TRBJ1-1; the D gene is possibly TRBD1 (5 bases). The V gene lost 2 bases and the J gene lost 8 bases, with 12 bases spanning the gap. CDR1 and CDR2 from the germline V gene are SGHDN and FVKESK. The CDR3 loop spans 13 amino acids. CDR3 sequence: CASSQLSEGEAFF. The CDR3, as DNA: TGTGCCAGCAGCCAATTGTCCGAGGGGGAAGCTTTCTTT.

The chain joins TRBV7-6 to TRBJ2-7, with a tentative D call TRBD2 (6 bases). This CDR3 has 14 residues. CDR1 is SGHVS, CDR2 FNYEAQ, per germline. V was trimmed by 6 bases and J by 4 bases, leaving 16 bases between them. The CDR3: CASSFGDSGYEQYF. The DNA for the CDR3 is TGTGCCAGCAGTTTCGGGGACTCGGGGTACGAGCAGTACTTC.

The chain combines TRBV5-1 with TRBJ1-1; D gene uncertain. Germline V gene lookup returns CDR1 SGHRS and CDR2 YFSETQ. V lost 0 bases to trimming and J lost 0 bases, with 3 bases between them. The CDR3 is made up of 13 amino acids. This CDR3 reads CASSLVVNTEAFF. For the CDR3, the DNA is TGCGCCAGCAGCTTGGTGGTGAACACTGAAGCTTTCTTT.

This clonotype was picked up many times. The chain carries TRBV10-3 and TRBJ2-1, with D unclear. This CDR3 is 12 amino acids long. Germline V gives CDR1 ENHRY, CDR2 SYGVKD. Trimming left V 5 bases short and J 7 bases short, with 9 bases between. CDR3 sequence (DNA): TGTGCCATCAGTCACAATGGGAATGAGCAGTTCTTC. Protein product: CAISHNGNEQFF.

This clonotype ranks as medium-sized. This rearrangement joins TRBV7-2 to TRBJ2-3; unclear D gene. Germline V gene data show CDR1 as SGHTA and CDR2 as FQGNSA. This CDR3 contains 14 residues. Trimming removed 2 bases from V and 0 bases from J, with 6 bases in between. The DNA for the CDR3 is TGTGCCAGCAGCTTACGCGACAGCACAGATACGCAGTATTTT. The encoded protein is CASSLRDSTDTQYF.

This clonotype was recorded at least ten times. This chain joins TRBV11-2 and TRBJ2-7; D is possibly TRBD2 (6 bases). The V and J ends lost 5 bases and 7 bases respectively, with 21 bases between them. The length of the CDR3 is 15 residues. Germline CDR1 reads SGHAT; CDR2 reads FQNNGV. The CDR3 DNA is TGTGCCAGCAGCCCCCACGTGGAGGGCCGTGATGAGCAGTACTTC. This translates into CASSPHVEGRDEQYF.

This clonotype was recorded at least ten times. The CDR3 is CASSVEDSSYEQYF. The CDR3 region has the DNA TGTGCCAGCAGTGTCGAGGATTCCTCCTACGAGCAGTACTTC. This rearrangement joins TRBV6-1 to TRBJ2-7; D gene unclear. The CDR3 is 14 residues long. Per germline, CDR1 MNHNS and CDR2 SASEGT. Trimming left V 4 bases short and J 0 bases short, with 10 bases between.

This clonotype has just a few counts. The chain joins TRBV20-1 to TRBJ2-3; D gene uncertain. The CDR3 covers 12 residues. The V gene's germline CDR1 is DFQATT and CDR2 SNEGSKA (reference sequence). The V gene lost 5 bases and the J gene lost 4 bases, with 10 bases spanning the gap. The DNA of the CDR3 is TGCAGTGCTCCCCAGACCGCAGATACGCAGTATTTT. Its protein is CSAPQTADTQYF.

This chain uses TRBV12-3 or TRBV12-4 with TRBJ2-3; 11 bases agree with TRBD2. V dropped 6 bases and J dropped 1; count of bases not matched to a gene: 9. The CDR3 extends over 17 amino acids. The CDR3 reads CASRGTSGIWGTDTQYF. The CDR3 DNA reads TGTGCCAGCAGGGGGACTAGCGGAATCTGGGGCACAGATACGCAGTATTTT.

This clonotype was observed a handful of times. The V gene is TRBV7-2, the J gene TRBJ1-5; D might be TRBD1 (6 bases). Germline V gene lookup returns CDR1 SGHTA and CDR2 FQGNSA. V lost 5 bases to trimming and J lost 4 bases, with 9 bases between them. The CDR3 totals 13 residues. The CDR3 nucleotides read TGTGCCAGCAGCACCCAGGGGAATCAGCCCCAGCATTTT. As protein: CASSTQGNQPQHF.

V and J are TRBV5-6 and TRBJ2-5, with D tentatively TRBD1 or TRBD2 (5 bases each). Germline CDR1 reads SGHDT; CDR2 reads YYEEEE. The CDR3 length is 15 residues. V gave up 0 bases and J gave up 2 bases, with 11 bases separating them. The CDR3 DNA is TGTGCCAGCAGCTTGGAGCCAGGGAGTCAAGAGACCCAGTACTTC. This sequence encodes CASSLEPGSQETQYF.

V and J are TRBV20-1 and TRBJ2-1; D might be TRBD2 (5 bases). The CDR3 is 15 amino acids. Between the trimmed V and J ends, which lost 7 bases and 0 bases, there was a span of 16 bases. Germline V lookup: CDR1 DFQATT, CDR2 SNEGSKA (reference sequence). CDR3 sequence (DNA): TGCAGTGTTCTAAGCGGCCTGAGCTCCTACAATGAGCAGTTCTTC. As protein: CSVLSGLSSYNEQFF.

This clonotype was observed a handful of times. This chain uses TRBV3-1 with TRBJ2-3; the D gene is possibly TRBD2 (5 bases). Germline V lookup: CDR1 LGHDT, CDR2 YNNKEL (reference sequence). V was trimmed by 2 bases and J by 4 bases, leaving 16 bases between them. The CDR3 has 16 amino acids. The chain's CDR3 is CASSQQASSPADTQYF. As DNA, the CDR3 is TGTGCCAGCAGCCAACAGGCTAGCTCTCCCGCAGATACGCAGTATTTT.

This clonotype has ten or more counts. The chain is built from TRBV14 and TRBJ2-5, with 13 bases that match TRBD2. Trimming removed 2 bases from V and 5 bases from J; junction bases left unmatched: 2. The CDR3 runs to 15 residues. CDR1 is SGHDN and CDR2 is FVKESK in the germline V gene. CDR3 residues: CASSQRTSGSETQYF. DNA for the CDR3: TGTGCCAGCAGCCAAAGGACTAGCGGGAGCGAGACCCAGTACTTC. Combining the CDR3 with reference TRBV14 and TRBJ2-5 gives the whole variable domain EAGVTQFPSHSVIEKGQTVTLRCDPISGHDNLYWYRRVMGKEIKFLLHFVKESKQDESGMPNNRFLAERTGGTYSTLKVQPAELEDSGVYFCASSQRTSGSETQYFGPGTRLLVL.

This clonotype was counted a few times. The chain is built from TRBV5-4 and TRBJ2-2; possible D gene TRBD1, 5 bases. Per germline, CDR1 SGHNT and CDR2 YYREEE (reference sequence). The CDR3 sequence is 16 residues long. With 0 bases removed from V and 2 bases from J, the gap between germline ends came to 11 bases. As DNA, the CDR3 is TGTGCCAGCAGCTTGGGTAGGGGCTTCAACACCGGGGAGCTGTTTTTT. It yields the protein CASSLGRGFNTGELFF.

This clonotype turned up a few times. The CDR3 bases are TGTGCCAGCAGTTACGGGGGATCCAGATACAATGAGCAGTTCTTC. Translating gives CASSYGGSRYNEQFF. The chain recombines TRBV6-2 or TRBV6-3 with TRBJ2-1; D tentatively reads TRBD1 or TRBD2 (5 bases each). Germline loops: CDR1 MNHEY, CDR2 SVGEGT. The V and J ends lost 2 bases and 4 bases respectively, with 12 bases between them. This CDR3 contains 15 residues.

A few counts support this clonotype. The rearrangement uses TRBV7-8 and TRBJ2-5; D perhaps matches TRBD2 (5 bases). The CDR3 loop spans 12 amino acids. V was cut by 11 bases and J by 2 bases, with 12 bases left in between. Germline lookup yields CDR1 SGHVS and CDR2 FQNEAQ. CDR3 sequence (DNA): TGTGCCGGAGGACGGATACAAGAGACCCAGTACTTC. As protein: CAGGRIQETQYF.

The chain uses TRBV27 and TRBJ1-2; TRBD1 aligns across 7 bases. V trimming: 2 bases; J trimming: 2 bases; junction bases outside the gene matches: 2. This CDR3 has 14 amino acids. Germline CDR1 and CDR2: MNHEY and SMNVEV (reference sequence). Written as DNA, the CDR3 is TGTGCCAGCAGTTTAGGGACAGACAACTATGGCTACACCTTC. Protein product: CASSLGTDNYGYTF.

This clonotype was counted between two and nine times. This sequence joins TRBV7-6 and TRBJ2-7; TRBD1 agrees at 10 bases. Germline CDR1 reads SGHVS; CDR2 reads FNYEAQ. V shed 1 base and J 7 bases; nucleotides not matched to a gene: 1. The CDR3 is made up of 13 amino acids. DNA of the CDR3: TGTGCCAGCAGCTTAGGGGGACAGGGGGAGCAGTACTTC. This codes for CASSLGGQGEQYF.

This clonotype was seen ten or more times. The genes are TRBV20-1 and TRBJ2-1; D not certain. With 6 bases removed from V and 7 bases from J, the gap between germline ends came to 10 bases. Germline CDR1 and CDR2: DFQATT and SNEGSKA (reference sequence). The CDR3 runs 11 residues. The CDR3 reads CSAEAFNEQFF. The CDR3 bases are TGCAGTGCAGAGGCGTTTAATGAGCAGTTCTTC.

The sample holds a few counts of this clonotype. J is TRBJ2-5 and V is TRBV20-1, with D unclear. Deletions cut 3 bases from V and 2 bases from J, with 10 bases between. The CDR3 has 13 residues. Germline V gene data show CDR1 as DFQATT and CDR2 as SNEGSKA (reference sequence). The CDR3 bases are TGCAGTGCTAGGTCGCAGCCTCAAGAGACCCAGTACTTC. Translated, it gives CSARSQPQETQYF.

This clonotype was detected many times. The gene calls are TRBV19 and TRBJ2-5; possible D gene TRBD1, 5 bases. This CDR3 is built from 14 residues. CDR1 is LNHDA, CDR2 SQIVND, per germline (reference sequence). Trimming shortened V by 5 bases and J by 1 base, and 11 bases separated the two germline ends. The DNA for the CDR3 is TGTGCCAGTAGTCCCCTGGACACCCAAGAGACCCAGTACTTC. Its protein is CASSPLDTQETQYF.

This rearrangement joins TRBV7-9 to TRBJ2-3; 14 bases map to TRBD2. With V trimmed by 5 bases and J by 4 bases, 8 bases remained unmatched. CDR3 length: 17 residues. Germline V gives CDR1 SEHNR, CDR2 FQNEAQ (reference sequence). CDR3 DNA: TGTGCCAGCAGCGCCCGACTAGCGGGGGGGCCAGCAGATACGCAGTATTTT. It is translated as CASSARLAGGPADTQYF.